The T cell receptor beta chain under discussion was sequenced for a study of blood T cell repertoires in COVID-19. Study as a whole: Whether acute or convalescent, the COVID-19 samples came from the United States, Italy and Spain. Sources were T cells, B-cell-depleted T cells, or PBMCs; the material itself was cDNA or gDNA.

V was cut by 3 bases and J by 2 bases, with 14 bases left in between. The V gene's germline CDR1 is SGHRS and CDR2 YFSETQ. The CDR3 totals 15 residues. Authors' processing steps: The assay estimated nucleated cells by amplifying reference gene primers. The data were produced by immunoSEQ multiplex PCR, yet TCRdb's version contains in-frame clones alone and is incomplete. V and J calls plus clone size are reproduced from that table; the DNA served to infer D and trimming. This table holds tens of thousands of clones, more than 75% found once. The chain links TRBV5-1 to TRBJ2-5; unclear D gene. Sample: peripheral blood. The sequence derives from a human donor in a cohort sampled during active COVID-19. CDR3 sequence: CASSSSPGPQETQYF. The CDR3 region has the DNA TGCGCCAGCAGCTCCTCTCCCGGTCCACAAGAGACCCAGTACTTC.